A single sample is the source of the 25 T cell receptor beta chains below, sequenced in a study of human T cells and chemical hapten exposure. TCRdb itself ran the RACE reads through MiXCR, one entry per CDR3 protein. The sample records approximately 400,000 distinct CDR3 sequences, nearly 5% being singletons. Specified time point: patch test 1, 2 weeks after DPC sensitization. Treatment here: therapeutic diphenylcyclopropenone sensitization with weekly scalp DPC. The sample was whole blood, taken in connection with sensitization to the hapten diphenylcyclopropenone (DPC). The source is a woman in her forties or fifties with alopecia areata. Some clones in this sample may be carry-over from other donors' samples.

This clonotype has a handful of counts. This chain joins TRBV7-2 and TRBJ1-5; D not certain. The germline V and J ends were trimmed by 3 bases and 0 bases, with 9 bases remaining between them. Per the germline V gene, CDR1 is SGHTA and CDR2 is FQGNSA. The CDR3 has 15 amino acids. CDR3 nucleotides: TGTGCCAGCAGCTTTACAACCGATAGCAATCAGCCCCAGCATTTT. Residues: CASSFTTDSNQPQHF. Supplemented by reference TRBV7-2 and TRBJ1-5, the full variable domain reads GAGVSQSPSNKVTEKGKDVELRCDPISGHTALYWYRQSLGQGLEFLIYFQGNSAPDKSGLPSDRFSAERTGGSVSTLTIQRTQQEDSAVYLCASSFTTDSNQPQHFGDGTRLSIL.

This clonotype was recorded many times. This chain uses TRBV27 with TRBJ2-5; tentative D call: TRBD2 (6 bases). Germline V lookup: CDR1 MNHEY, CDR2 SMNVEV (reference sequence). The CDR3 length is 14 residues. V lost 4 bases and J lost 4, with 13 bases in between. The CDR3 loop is CASSSGTQGETQYF. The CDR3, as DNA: TGTGCCAGCAGTTCCGGGACTCAAGGAGAGACCCAGTACTTC.

The CDR3 sequence is CASRQRGLNQPQHF. The DNA for the CDR3 is TGTGCCAGCAGACAAAGGGGACTGAATCAGCCCCAGCATTTT. This chain links TRBV7-8 with TRBJ1-5; D is possibly TRBD1 (5 bases). The CDR3 is 14 residues long. V was shortened by 6 bases and J by 4 bases, with 13 bases between the two germline ends. The germline V gene encodes CDR1 SGHVS and CDR2 FQNEAQ.

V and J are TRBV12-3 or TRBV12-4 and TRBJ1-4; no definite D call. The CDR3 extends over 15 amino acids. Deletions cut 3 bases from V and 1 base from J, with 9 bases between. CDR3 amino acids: CASSFRGVTNEKLFF. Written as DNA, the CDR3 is TGTGCCAGCAGTTTTCGGGGAGTAACTAATGAAAAACTGTTTTTT.

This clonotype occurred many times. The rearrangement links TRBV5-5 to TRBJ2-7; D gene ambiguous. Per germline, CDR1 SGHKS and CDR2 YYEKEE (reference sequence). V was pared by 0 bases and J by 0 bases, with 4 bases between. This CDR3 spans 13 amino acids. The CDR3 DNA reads TGTGCCAGCAGCTTGGAAAGCTCCTACGAGCAGTACTTC. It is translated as CASSLESSYEQYF.

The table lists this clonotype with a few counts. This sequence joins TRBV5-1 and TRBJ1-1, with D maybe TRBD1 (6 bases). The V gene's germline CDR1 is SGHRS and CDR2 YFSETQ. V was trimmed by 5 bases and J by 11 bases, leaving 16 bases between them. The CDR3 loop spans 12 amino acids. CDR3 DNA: TGCGCCAGCAGTACCCCGGGGGCGGAGGCTTTCTTT. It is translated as CASSTPGAEAFF.

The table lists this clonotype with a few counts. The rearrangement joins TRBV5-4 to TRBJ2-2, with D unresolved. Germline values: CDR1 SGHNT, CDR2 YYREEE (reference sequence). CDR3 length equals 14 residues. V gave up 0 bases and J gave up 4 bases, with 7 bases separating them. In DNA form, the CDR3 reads TGTGCCAGCAGCTTGGTCCACAGCACCGGGGAGCTGTTTTTT. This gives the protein CASSLVHSTGELFF.

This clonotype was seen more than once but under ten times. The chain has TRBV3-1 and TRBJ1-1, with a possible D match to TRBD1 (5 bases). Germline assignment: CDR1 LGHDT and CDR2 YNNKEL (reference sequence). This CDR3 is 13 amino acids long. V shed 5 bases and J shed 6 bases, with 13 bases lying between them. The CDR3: CASSARGVSEAFF. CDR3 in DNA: TGTGCCAGCAGCGCTAGGGGTGTATCTGAAGCTTTCTTT.

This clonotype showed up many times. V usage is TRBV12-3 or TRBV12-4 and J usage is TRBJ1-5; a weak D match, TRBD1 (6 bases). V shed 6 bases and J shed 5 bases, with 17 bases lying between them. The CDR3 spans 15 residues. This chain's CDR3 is CASRPSGAKDQPQHF. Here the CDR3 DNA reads TGTGCCAGCAGGCCCTCGGGGGCGAAGGATCAGCCCCAGCATTTT.

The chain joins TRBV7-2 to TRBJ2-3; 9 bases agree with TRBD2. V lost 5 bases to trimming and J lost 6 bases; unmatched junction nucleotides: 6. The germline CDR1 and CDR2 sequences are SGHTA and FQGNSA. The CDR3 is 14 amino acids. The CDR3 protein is CASSAGGRVDTQYF. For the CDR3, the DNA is TGTGCCAGCAGCGCGGGAGGGAGGGTGGATACGCAGTATTTT.

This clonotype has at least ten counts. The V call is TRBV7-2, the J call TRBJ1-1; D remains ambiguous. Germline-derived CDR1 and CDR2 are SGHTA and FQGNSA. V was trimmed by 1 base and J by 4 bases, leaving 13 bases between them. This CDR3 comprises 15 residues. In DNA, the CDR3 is TGTGCCAGCAGCTTAGGGGTCGAGAGGGTCACTGAAGCTTTCTTT. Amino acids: CASSLGVERVTEAFF.

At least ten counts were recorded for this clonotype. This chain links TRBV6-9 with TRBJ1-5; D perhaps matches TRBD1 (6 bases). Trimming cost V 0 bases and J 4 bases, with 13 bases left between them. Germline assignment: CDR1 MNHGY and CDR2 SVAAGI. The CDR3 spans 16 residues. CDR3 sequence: CASSYSSGGRNQPQHF. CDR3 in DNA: TGTGCCAGCAGTTATTCCAGCGGGGGGCGAAATCAGCCCCAGCATTTT.

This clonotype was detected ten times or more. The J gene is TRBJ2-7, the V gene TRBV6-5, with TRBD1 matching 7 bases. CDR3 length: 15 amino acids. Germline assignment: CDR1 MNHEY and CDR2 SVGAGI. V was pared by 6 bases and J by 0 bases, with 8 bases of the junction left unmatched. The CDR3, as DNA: TGTGCCAGCAGCCCTAGACAGGGAAGCTCCTACGAGCAGTACTTC. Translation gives CASSPRQGSSYEQYF.

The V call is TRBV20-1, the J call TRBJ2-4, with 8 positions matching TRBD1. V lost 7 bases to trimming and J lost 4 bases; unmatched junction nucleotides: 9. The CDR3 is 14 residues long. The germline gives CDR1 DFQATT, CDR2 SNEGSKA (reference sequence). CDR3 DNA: TGCAGTGGCAGGCCAGGGGGCCCGAAAAACATTCAGTACTTC. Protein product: CSGRPGGPKNIQYF.

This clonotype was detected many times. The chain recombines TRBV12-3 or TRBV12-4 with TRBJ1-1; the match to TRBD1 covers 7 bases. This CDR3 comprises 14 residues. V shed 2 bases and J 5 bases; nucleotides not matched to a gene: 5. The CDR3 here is CASSLKGGRTEAFF. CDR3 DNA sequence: TGTGCCAGCAGTTTAAAAGGGGGCAGGACTGAAGCTTTCTTT.

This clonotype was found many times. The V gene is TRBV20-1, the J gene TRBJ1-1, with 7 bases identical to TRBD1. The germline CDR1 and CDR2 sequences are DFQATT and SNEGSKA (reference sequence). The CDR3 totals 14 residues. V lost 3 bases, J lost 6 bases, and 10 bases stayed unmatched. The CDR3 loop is CSASWAGGSPEAFF. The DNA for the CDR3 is TGCAGTGCTAGTTGGGCAGGGGGGTCCCCTGAAGCTTTCTTT.

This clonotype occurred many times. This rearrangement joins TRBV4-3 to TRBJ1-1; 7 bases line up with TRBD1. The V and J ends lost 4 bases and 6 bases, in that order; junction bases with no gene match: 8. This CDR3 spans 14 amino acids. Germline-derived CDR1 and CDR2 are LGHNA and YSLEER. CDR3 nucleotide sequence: TGCGCCAGCAGCCCTCATGGAGGGGGCTCTGAAGCTTTCTTT. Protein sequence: CASSPHGGGSEAFF.

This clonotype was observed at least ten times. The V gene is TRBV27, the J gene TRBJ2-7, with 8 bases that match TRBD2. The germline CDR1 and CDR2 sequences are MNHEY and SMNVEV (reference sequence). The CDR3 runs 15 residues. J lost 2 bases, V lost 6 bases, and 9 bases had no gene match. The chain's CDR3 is CASRKRLAIPYEQYF. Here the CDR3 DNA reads TGTGCCAGCAGAAAGCGACTAGCGATCCCCTACGAGCAGTACTTC.

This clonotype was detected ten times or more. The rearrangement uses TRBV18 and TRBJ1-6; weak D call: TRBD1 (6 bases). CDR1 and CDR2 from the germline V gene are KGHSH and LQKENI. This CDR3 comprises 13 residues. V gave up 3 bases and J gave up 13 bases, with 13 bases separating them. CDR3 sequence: CASSPLRDTPLHF. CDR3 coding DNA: TGTGCCAGCTCACCCCTGCGGGACACCCCCCTCCACTTT.

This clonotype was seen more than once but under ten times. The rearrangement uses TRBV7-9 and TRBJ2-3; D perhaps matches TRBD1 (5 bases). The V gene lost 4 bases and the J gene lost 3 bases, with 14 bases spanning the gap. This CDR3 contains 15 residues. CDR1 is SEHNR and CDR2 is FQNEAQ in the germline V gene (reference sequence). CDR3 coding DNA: TGTGCCAGCAGCTCCTCGACAGAGGCAACAGATACGCAGTATTTT. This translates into CASSSSTEATDTQYF.

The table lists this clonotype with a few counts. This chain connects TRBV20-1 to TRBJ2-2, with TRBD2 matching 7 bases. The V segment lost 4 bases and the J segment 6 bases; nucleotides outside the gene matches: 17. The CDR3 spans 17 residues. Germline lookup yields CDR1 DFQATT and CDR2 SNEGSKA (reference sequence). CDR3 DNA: TGCAGTGCTAAACACCATCCGGGGGGAGGGCCTGCCGGGGAGCTGTTTTTT. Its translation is CSAKHHPGGGPAGELFF.

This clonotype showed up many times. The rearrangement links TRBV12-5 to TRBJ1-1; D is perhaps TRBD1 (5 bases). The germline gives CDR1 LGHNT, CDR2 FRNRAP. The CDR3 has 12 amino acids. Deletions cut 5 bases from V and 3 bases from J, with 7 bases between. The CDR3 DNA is TGTGCTAGTGGTGGGACCCACACTGAAGCTTTCTTT. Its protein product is CASGGTHTEAFF. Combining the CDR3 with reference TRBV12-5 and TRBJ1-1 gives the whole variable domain DARVTQTPRHKVTEMGQEVTMRCQPILGHNTVFWYRQTMMQGLELLAYFRNRAPLDDSGMPKDRFSAEMPDATLATLKIQPSEPRDSAVYFCASGGTHTEAFFGQGTRLTVV.

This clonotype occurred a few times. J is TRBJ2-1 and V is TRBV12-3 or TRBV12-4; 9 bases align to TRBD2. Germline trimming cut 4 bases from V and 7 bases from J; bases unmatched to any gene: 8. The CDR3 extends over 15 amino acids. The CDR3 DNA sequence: TGTGCCAGCAGTTCGCGGGGGGGCCTCGGAAATGAGCAGTTCTTC. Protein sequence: CASSSRGGLGNEQFF.

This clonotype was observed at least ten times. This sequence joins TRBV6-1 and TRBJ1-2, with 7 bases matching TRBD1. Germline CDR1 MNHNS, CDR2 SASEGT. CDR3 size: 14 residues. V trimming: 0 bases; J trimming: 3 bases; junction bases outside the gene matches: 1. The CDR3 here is CASSEAGTDYGYTF. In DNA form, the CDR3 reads TGTGCCAGCAGTGAAGCCGGGACAGACTATGGCTACACCTTC.

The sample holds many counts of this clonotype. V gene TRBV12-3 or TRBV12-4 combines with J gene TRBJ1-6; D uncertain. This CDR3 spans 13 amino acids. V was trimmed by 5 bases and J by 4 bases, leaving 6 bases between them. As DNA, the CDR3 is TGTGCCAGCAGTCCCGAGTATAATTCACCCCTCCACTTT. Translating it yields CASSPEYNSPLHF.